The source of this T cell receptor (beta chain) is a study of beta chain features in type 1 diabetes. Overall study findings and caveats: For Type 1 diabetes patients, all four CD4+ subsets carried TCRB CDR3s that were moderately but significantly shorter.

As every portion of the isolated RNA was reverse transcribed, the sequencing read expressed TCRB transcripts. Libraries were prepared by immunoSEQ multiplex PCR; TCRdb keeps only in-frame clonotypes and omits some of them. The table has 160,000 or so clones, about 10% seen once; the top ten hold 0.7%. In germline, CDR1 is SQVTM, CDR2 ANQGSEA. Unmatched junction bases numbered 11, after V lost 7 bases and J lost 7 bases. CDR3 length equals 14 residues. This clone came up a few times. The antigen remains undetermined. Sample: central memory CD4+ T cells from blood. The TCR sequence derives from a woman aged 25 to 39 with type 1 diabetes. The rearrangement uses TRBV29-1 and TRBJ1-2, with 11 bases lining up with TRBD1. CDR3 region: CSGSGTGGIGGYTF. For the CDR3, the DNA is TGCAGCGGATCGGGGACAGGGGGTATAGGTGGCTACACCTTC.